This passage covers 6 T cell receptor beta chains from one sample sequenced in a study of T cells in Graves' hyperthyroidism and ophthalmopathy. RNA transcripts gave rise to amplified TCR beta CDR3 regions. Primed by the HTBI set, a first-round RT-PCR was run on the TCR CDR3. One entry per CDR3 protein, called by TCRdb with MiXCR from the multiplex PCR reads. The data contain around 340,000 distinct CDR3 sequences, 16% of them singletons. The sequenced material came from blood. These receptors came from a man younger than 45 with Graves' hyperthyroidism.

This clonotype was seen ten or more times. The V call is TRBV6-6, the J call TRBJ1-1; tentatively, D is TRBD1 (5 bases). Trimming took off 2 bases at V and 4 bases at J, with 8 bases between the two ends. There are 13 residues in the CDR3. The germline V gene encodes CDR1 MNHNY and CDR2 SVGAGI (reference sequence). The CDR3, as DNA: TGTGCCAGCAGTTACGGGCAGGGCACTGAAGCTTTCTTT. Amino acids: CASSYGQGTEAFF.

This clonotype showed up many times. Here the CDR3 reads CASGIQGAILAFF. The CDR3 DNA is TGTGCCAGCGGGATACAGGGGGCGATTCTAGCTTTCTTT. The V gene is TRBV28, the J gene TRBJ1-1; 9 positions agree with TRBD1. This CDR3 spans 13 amino acids. Germline V gene sequence: CDR1 MDHEN, CDR2 SYDVKM. V dropped 8 bases and J dropped 10; count of bases not matched to a gene: 11. Drawing the rest from reference TRBV28 and TRBJ1-1, the complete variable domain is DVKVTQSSRYLVKRTGEKVFLECVQDMDHENMFWYRQDPGLGLRLIYFSYDVKMKEKGDIPEGYSVSREKKERFSLILESASTNQTSMYLCASGIQGAILAFFGQGTRLTVV.

A remark on this clonotype: This could be a read error, since a much larger clone is one nucleotide away. V and J are TRBV5-5 and TRBJ1-1; D uncertain. The CDR3 is 13 residues long. The ends were cut back, 1 base at V and 4 bases at J, with 8 bases in the middle. From germline, CDR1 is SGHKS and CDR2 YYEKEE (reference sequence). The CDR3 nucleotides are TGTGCCAGCAGCTTGTGGGCTCGCACTGAAGCTTTCTTT. It yields the protein CASSLWARTEAFF.

This clonotype was counted ten times or more. V and J are TRBV28 and TRBJ2-1; TRBD2 matches 9 bases. V trimming: 2 bases; J trimming: 6 bases; junction bases outside the gene matches: 5. The length of the CDR3 is 15 residues. The germline V gene has CDR1 MDHEN and CDR2 SYDVKM. CDR3 region: CASSLIPSGANEQFF. The CDR3 nucleotides read TGTGCCAGCAGTTTAATACCTAGCGGGGCCAATGAGCAGTTCTTC.

The chain employs TRBV5-1 and TRBJ2-1, with TRBD2 as a possible D gene (6 bases). The V gene's germline CDR1 is SGHRS and CDR2 YFSETQ. This CDR3 contains 15 residues. V gave up 4 bases and J gave up 1 base, with 12 bases separating them. As DNA, the CDR3 is TGCGCCAGCAGCCACATAGCGGATTCCTACAATGAGCAGTTCTTC. Amino acid sequence: CASSHIADSYNEQFF.

This clonotype was counted a few times. The chain's CDR3 is CASSSSSADTQYF. In DNA, the CDR3 is TGCGCCAGCAGCTCTTCTAGCGCAGATACGCAGTATTTT. The V call is TRBV5-1, the J call TRBJ2-3, with D tentatively TRBD2 (6 bases). Trimming took 3 bases from V and 4 from J, leaving 9 bases between them. This CDR3 is 13 amino acids long. CDR1 and CDR2 from the germline V gene are SGHRS and YFSETQ.